The 27 T cell receptor beta chains below were found in one sample sequenced in a study of shared clonotypes between healthy human individuals. Only in-frame clones appear in the TCRdb table, and some are missing; sequencing was by immunoSEQ multiplex PCR. Seen here are 500,000 or so clones, about 96% observed once, and the top ten hold about 0.06%. The sample consisted of naive CD4+ T cells sorted from blood. Subset given: CD45RA+ positively selected. These receptors were taken from a woman younger than 45 in good health.

The CDR3 DNA sequence: TGTGCCAGCAGCTTAGGCCGAGGGCTGGAGGCAATCTACGAGCAGTACTTC. This sequence encodes CASSLGRGLEAIYEQYF. The chain is built from TRBV11-2 and TRBJ2-7; a weak D match, TRBD2 (5 bases). The CDR3 totals 17 residues. CDR1 SGHAT and CDR2 FQNNGV come from the germline V gene. Between the trimmed V and J ends, which lost 1 base and 3 bases, there was a span of 19 bases.

This clone showed up just once. V is TRBV7-3 and J is TRBJ1-1, with no clear D. Trimming cost V 4 bases and J 3 bases, with 15 bases left between them. The CDR3 covers 15 residues. From germline, CDR1 is SGHTA and CDR2 FQGTGA. The CDR3 DNA reads as TGTGCCAGCAGCTCCAGTCCCAGGTCCTACACTGAAGCTTTCTTT. It yields the protein CASSSSPRSYTEAFF.

V gene TRBV7-8 combines with J gene TRBJ1-5, with D tentatively TRBD1 (6 bases). The CDR3 totals 14 residues. Looked up from germline, CDR1 is SGHVS and CDR2 is FQNEAQ. Trimming left V 0 bases short and J 10 bases short, with 13 bases between. For the CDR3, the DNA is TGTGCCAGCAGCTTAGCGGGGGCGCAGGGTCCCCAGCATTTT. Translating gives CASSLAGAQGPQHF.

The chain joins TRBV10-3 to TRBJ2-1, with 7 bases lining up with TRBD2. The germline V gene has CDR1 ENHRY and CDR2 SYGVKD. The CDR3 covers 15 residues. V gave up 6 bases and J gave up 6 bases; unmatched junction bases: 11. The CDR3 loop reads CAISVGEGRTNEQFF. DNA for the CDR3: TGTGCCATCAGCGTCGGGGAGGGCCGGACCAATGAGCAGTTCTTC.

The chain couples TRBV18 to TRBJ2-7; 9 bases are shared with TRBD1. Germline V gene lookup returns CDR1 KGHSH and CDR2 LQKENI. Trimming at V came to 1 base and at J to 5 bases, leaving 9 bases not matched to a gene. The CDR3 has 16 amino acids. The DNA for the CDR3 is TGTGCCAGCTCACCACGAATGGGACAGGGTTACCACGAGCAGTACTTC. Translation: CASSPRMGQGYHEQYF.

This sequence joins TRBV18 and TRBJ2-1, with 9 nucleotides matching TRBD1. J gave up 1 base and V 3 bases, and 7 bases lay outside the gene matches. CDR1 KGHSH and CDR2 LQKENI come from the germline V gene. The CDR3 sequence is 17 residues long. CDR3 bases: TGTGCCAGCTCACCTAACACAGGGGGCTCTTCCTACAATGAGCAGTTCTTC. As protein: CASSPNTGGSSYNEQFF.

V is TRBV5-1 and J is TRBJ1-1; 9 nucleotides line up with TRBD1. Trimming took 3 bases from V and 5 from J; bases not matched to a gene: 11. The V gene's germline CDR1 is SGHRS and CDR2 YFSETQ. The CDR3 contains 16 residues. The CDR3, as DNA: TGCGCCAGCAGCTCCAGGTCGGGACAGGGTATGACTGAAGCTTTCTTT. It codes for CASSSRSGQGMTEAFF.

V usage is TRBV6-5 and J usage is TRBJ2-7; 12 bases are a match to TRBD2. Germline V lookup: CDR1 MNHEY, CDR2 SVGAGI. V lost 5 bases to trimming and J lost 2 bases; unmatched junction nucleotides: 1. This CDR3 comprises 14 residues. For the CDR3, the DNA is TGTGCCAGCAGTCGACTAGCGGGAGCCTACGAGCAGTACTTC. It specifies CASSRLAGAYEQYF.

This clone was found once. The V and J genes are TRBV2 and TRBJ2-7; unclear D gene. This CDR3 spans 13 amino acids. The V end lost 4 bases, the J end lost 4 bases, and 11 bases lay between the germline ends. Germline V gene lookup returns CDR1 SNHLY and CDR2 FYNNEI. The CDR3 loop reads CASSVDLPYEQYF. The CDR3 DNA reads as TGTGCCAGCAGTGTGGATCTACCGTACGAGCAGTACTTC.

This chain connects TRBV5-1 to TRBJ2-7; TRBD2 aligns across 14 bases. Germline lookup yields CDR1 SGHRS and CDR2 YFSETQ. This CDR3 is built from 16 residues. V shed 3 bases, J shed 1 base, and the junction held 3 bases outside the gene matches. CDR3 nucleotide sequence: TGCGCCAGCAGCTCGGGACTAGCGGGAGCTTCCTACGAGCAGTACTTC. It is translated as CASSSGLAGASYEQYF.

The gene calls are TRBV21-1 and TRBJ1-5; the table's D call TRBD1 went unverified against the DNA. TRBV21-1 is recorded as a pseudogene. This CDR3 is 16 amino acids long. The CDR3 DNA reads as TGTGCCAGCAGCAAAGTCAGTGGGCCCTGCAATCAGCCCCAGCATTTT. This gives the protein CASSKVSGPCNQPQHF.

The gene calls are TRBV29-1 and TRBJ2-5; D may correspond to TRBD1 or TRBD2 (5 bases each). This CDR3 is 12 amino acids long. The germline V gene encodes CDR1 SQVTM and CDR2 ANQGSEA. The germline V and J ends were trimmed by 7 bases and 4 bases, with 13 bases remaining between them. The CDR3 DNA reads as TGCAGCGGCAGATCGGGGCTAGAGACCCAGTACTTC. Amino acids: CSGRSGLETQYF.

This chain joins TRBV28 and TRBJ2-1; TRBD2 matches at 7 bases. The V gene's germline CDR1 is MDHEN and CDR2 SYDVKM. The CDR3 loop spans 15 amino acids. Unmatched junction bases numbered 6, after V lost 3 bases and J lost 4 bases. In DNA, the CDR3 is TGTGCCAGCAGTTTCGATCTGGGAGGGTACAATGAGCAGTTCTTC. Its protein is CASSFDLGGYNEQFF. The variable domain in full, completed from reference TRBV28 and TRBJ2-1, reads DVKVTQSSRYLVKRTGEKVFLECVQDMDHENMFWYRQDPGLGLRLIYFSYDVKMKEKGDIPEGYSVSREKKERFSLILESASTNQTSMYLCASSFDLGGYNEQFFGPGTRLTVL.

The rearrangement joins TRBV28 to TRBJ2-7; D remains ambiguous. Trimming cost V 5 bases and J 5 bases, with 25 bases left between them. This CDR3 contains 17 residues. CDR1 and CDR2 from the germline V gene are MDHEN and SYDVKM. CDR3: CASSAPPDWVIGDEQYF. CDR3 coding DNA: TGTGCCAGCAGTGCCCCCCCCGACTGGGTAATCGGCGACGAGCAGTACTTC.

The chain links TRBV9 to TRBJ2-7; no clear D gene. Germline V lookup: CDR1 SGDLS, CDR2 YYNGEE. The CDR3 runs to 14 residues. With 4 bases removed from V and 0 bases from J, the gap between germline ends came to 11 bases. This chain's CDR3 is CASSPVGFSYEQYF. The CDR3 bases are TGTGCCAGCAGCCCGGTTGGGTTCTCCTACGAGCAGTACTTC. Full variable domain (rest looked up from reference TRBV9 and TRBJ2-7): DSGVTQTPKHLITATGQRVTLRCSPRSGDLSVYWYQQSLDQGLQFLIQYYNGEERAKGNILERFSAQQFPDLHSELNLSSLELGDSALYFCASSPVGFSYEQYFGPGTRLTVT.

The CDR3 reads CATSTRGFVDEQYF. The CDR3 coding sequence is TGTGCCACCAGCACCCGGGGCTTTGTAGACGAGCAGTACTTC. The chain recombines TRBV15 with TRBJ2-7; possibly TRBD1 or TRBD2 for D (5 bases each). Germline V gene lookup returns CDR1 LNHNV and CDR2 YYDKDF (reference sequence). The CDR3 extends over 14 amino acids. V dropped 4 bases and J dropped 5 bases, with 15 bases sitting between them.

This chain uses TRBV2 with TRBJ2-7; 16 positions match TRBD2. CDR3 length: 21 amino acids. Germline V gives CDR1 SNHLY, CDR2 FYNNEI. The V gene end was trimmed by 2 bases and the J gene end by 4 bases; junction bases not matched to a gene: 17. CDR3 sequence: CASSETPGTSGRVGLPYEQYF. CDR3 nucleotides: TGTGCCAGCAGTGAAACTCCCGGGACTAGCGGGAGGGTGGGTCTCCCTTACGAGCAGTACTTC.

The gene calls are TRBV10-1 and TRBJ1-1; tentatively, D is TRBD1 (5 bases). This CDR3 region has 15 residues. V was cut by 6 bases and J by 5 bases, with 19 bases left in between. Germline V gene lookup returns CDR1 WNHNN and CDR2 SYGVQD (reference sequence). The CDR3 DNA follows: TGCGCCAGCAGCGACAAGGGGCTGGGTTCGACTGAAGCTTTCTTT. Its translation: CASSDKGLGSTEAFF.

The chain uses TRBV20-1 and TRBJ2-3; D possibly corresponds to TRBD1 (5 bases). The V gene lost 6 bases and the J gene lost 6 bases, with 10 bases spanning the gap. This CDR3 has 11 residues. The germline V gene has CDR1 DFQATT and CDR2 SNEGSKA (reference sequence). The CDR3 DNA sequence: TGCAGTGCACAGACAGCTGATACGCAGTATTTT. Residues: CSAQTADTQYF.

The chain joins TRBV28 to TRBJ2-6; TRBD1 matches 7 bases. The CDR3 runs 15 residues. The J segment lost 2 bases and the V segment lost 6 bases, leaving 4 bases of the junction unmatched. Germline loops: CDR1 MDHEN, CDR2 SYDVKM. CDR3 bases: TGTGCCAGCAGACCTCAGGGGGCTGGGGCCAACGTCCTGACTTTC. It translates to CASRPQGAGANVLTF.

This clone appeared a single time. This chain uses TRBV7-9 with TRBJ2-1; 11 nucleotides match TRBD1. CDR1 and CDR2 from the germline V gene are SEHNR and FQNEAQ (reference sequence). V was pared by 1 base and J by 4 bases, with 6 bases of the junction left unmatched. This CDR3 has 17 residues. Here the CDR3 DNA reads TGTGCCAGCAGCTTAGGTCCGGGACAGGGGGGATACAATGAGCAGTTCTTC. This sequence encodes CASSLGPGQGGYNEQFF.

The CDR3 protein is CASSYYAYEQYF. DNA for the CDR3: TGTGCCAGCAGTTATTACGCCTACGAGCAGTACTTC. The chain is built from TRBV28 and TRBJ2-7; D is unresolved. Germline assignment: CDR1 MDHEN and CDR2 SYDVKM. CDR3 length: 12 residues. Trimming removed 4 bases from V and 2 bases from J, with 6 bases in between.

V gene TRBV28 combines with J gene TRBJ1-1, with a weak D call TRBD1 (6 bases). From germline, CDR1 is MDHEN and CDR2 SYDVKM. The CDR3 runs to 14 residues. Trimming removed 7 bases from V and 2 bases from J, with 14 bases in between. CDR3 in amino acids: CASKEGGFNTEAFF. The CDR3 DNA is TGTGCCAGCAAAGAGGGGGGTTTCAACACTGAAGCTTTCTTT.

V usage is TRBV19 and J usage is TRBJ1-5, with 8 bases aligning to TRBD1. The J segment lost 7 bases and the V segment lost 1 base, leaving 6 bases of the junction unmatched. This CDR3 is built from 15 residues. Germline CDR1 LNHDA, CDR2 SQIVND (reference sequence). The CDR3 reads CASSIGTGPGQPQHF. In DNA form, the CDR3 reads TGTGCCAGTAGTATAGGGACAGGGCCCGGGCAGCCCCAGCATTTT.

The V call is TRBV27, the J call TRBJ1-2; unclear D gene. From germline, CDR1 is MNHEY and CDR2 SMNVEV (reference sequence). Trimming cost V 1 base and J 6 bases, with 9 bases left between them. The CDR3 totals 13 residues. This CDR3 reads CASSLYGEDGYTF. In DNA form, the CDR3 reads TGTGCCAGCAGTTTATACGGAGAAGATGGCTACACCTTC.

The V gene is TRBV2, the J gene TRBJ2-6; D not resolved. In germline, CDR1 is SNHLY, CDR2 FYNNEI. This CDR3 has 16 amino acids. Between the trimmed V and J ends, which lost 5 bases and 0 bases, there was a span of 11 bases. DNA of the CDR3: TGTGCCAGCAGTCCCTCGGCCAGCTCTGGGGCCAACGTCCTGACTTTC. It yields the protein CASSPSASSGANVLTF.

Points on this clone: Distinct nucleotide sequences in the sample also encode this CDR3. The chain has TRBV11-3 and TRBJ1-1, with a possible D match to TRBD1 (6 bases). Germline V lookup: CDR1 SGHNT, CDR2 YENEEA. Deletions cut 0 bases from V and 7 bases from J, with 9 bases between. The CDR3 loop spans 13 amino acids. In nucleotides, the CDR3 is TGTGCCAGCAGCTTAGATCAAGGGGGTGAAGCTTTCTTT. The encoded protein is CASSLDQGGEAFF.